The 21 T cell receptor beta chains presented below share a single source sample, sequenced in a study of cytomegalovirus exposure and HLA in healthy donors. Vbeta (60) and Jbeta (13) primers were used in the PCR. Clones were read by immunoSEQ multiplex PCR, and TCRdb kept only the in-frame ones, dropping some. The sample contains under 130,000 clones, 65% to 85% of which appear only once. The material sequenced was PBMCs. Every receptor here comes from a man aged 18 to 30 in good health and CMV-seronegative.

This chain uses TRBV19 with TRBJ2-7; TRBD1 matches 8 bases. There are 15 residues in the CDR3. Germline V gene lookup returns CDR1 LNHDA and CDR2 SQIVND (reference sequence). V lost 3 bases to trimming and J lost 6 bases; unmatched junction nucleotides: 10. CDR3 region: CASSIKGRGQGEQYF. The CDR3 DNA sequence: TGTGCCAGTAGTATTAAGGGCAGGGGGCAAGGCGAGCAGTACTTC.

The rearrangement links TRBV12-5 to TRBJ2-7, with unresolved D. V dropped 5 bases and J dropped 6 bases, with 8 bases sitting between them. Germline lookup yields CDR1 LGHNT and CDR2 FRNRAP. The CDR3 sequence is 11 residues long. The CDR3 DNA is TGTGCTAGTGGTCTCCACACCGAGCAGTACTTC. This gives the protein CASGLHTEQYF. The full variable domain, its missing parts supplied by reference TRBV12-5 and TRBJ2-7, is DARVTQTPRHKVTEMGQEVTMRCQPILGHNTVFWYRQTMMQGLELLAYFRNRAPLDDSGMPKDRFSAEMPDATLATLKIQPSEPRDSAVYFCASGLHTEQYFGPGTRLTVT.

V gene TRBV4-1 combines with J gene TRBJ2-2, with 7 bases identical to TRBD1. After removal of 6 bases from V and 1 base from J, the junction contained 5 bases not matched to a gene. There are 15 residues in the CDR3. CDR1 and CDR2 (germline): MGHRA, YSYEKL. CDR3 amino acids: CASRTGTENTGELFF. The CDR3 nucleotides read TGCGCCAGCAGAACCGGGACAGAGAACACCGGGGAGCTGTTTTTT.

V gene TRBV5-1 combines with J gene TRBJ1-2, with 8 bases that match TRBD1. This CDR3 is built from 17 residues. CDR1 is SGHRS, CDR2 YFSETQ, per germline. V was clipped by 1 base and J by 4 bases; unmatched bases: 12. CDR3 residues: CASSLRTFGQGLYGYTF. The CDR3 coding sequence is TGCGCCAGCAGCTTGCGGACTTTCGGACAGGGCCTCTATGGCTACACCTTC.

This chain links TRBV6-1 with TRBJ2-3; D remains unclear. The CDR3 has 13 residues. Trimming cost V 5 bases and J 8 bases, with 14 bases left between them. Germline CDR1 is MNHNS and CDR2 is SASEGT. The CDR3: CASSLGETGTQYF. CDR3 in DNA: TGTGCCAGCAGTTTGGGCGAGACCGGTACGCAGTATTTT.

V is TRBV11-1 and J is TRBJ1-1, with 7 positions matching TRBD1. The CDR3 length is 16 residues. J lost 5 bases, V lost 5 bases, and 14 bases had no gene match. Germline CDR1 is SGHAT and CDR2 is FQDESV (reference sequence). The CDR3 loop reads CASSIRQGLRTTEAFF. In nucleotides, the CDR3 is TGTGCCAGCAGCATAAGACAGGGTTTAAGGACAACTGAAGCTTTCTTT.

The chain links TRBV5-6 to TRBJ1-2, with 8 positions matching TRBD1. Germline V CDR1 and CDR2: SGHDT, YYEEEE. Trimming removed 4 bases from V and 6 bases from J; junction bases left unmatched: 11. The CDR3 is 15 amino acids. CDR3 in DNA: TGTGCCAGCAGCCCACGACAGGGGATCGTCAATGGCTACACCTTC. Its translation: CASSPRQGIVNGYTF.

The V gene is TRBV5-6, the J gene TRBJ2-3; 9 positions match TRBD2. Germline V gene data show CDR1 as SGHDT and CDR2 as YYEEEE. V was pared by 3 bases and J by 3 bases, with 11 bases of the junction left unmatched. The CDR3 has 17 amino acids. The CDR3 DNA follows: TGTGCCAGCAGCTCATTAGCGGGAGTAGGCGAAACAGATACGCAGTATTTT. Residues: CASSSLAGVGETDTQYF.

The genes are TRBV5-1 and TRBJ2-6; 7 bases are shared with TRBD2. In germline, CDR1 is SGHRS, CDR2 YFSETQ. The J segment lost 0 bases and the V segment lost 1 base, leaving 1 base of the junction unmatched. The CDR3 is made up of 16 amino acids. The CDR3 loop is CASSLPGGSGANVLTF. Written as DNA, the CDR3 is TGCGCCAGCAGCTTGCCGGGGGGCTCTGGGGCCAACGTCCTGACTTTC.

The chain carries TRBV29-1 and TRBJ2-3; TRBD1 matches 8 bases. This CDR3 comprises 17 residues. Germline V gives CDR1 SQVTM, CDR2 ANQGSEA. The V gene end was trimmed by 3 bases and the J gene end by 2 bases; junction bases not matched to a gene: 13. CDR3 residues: CSVEVGQGPIYTDTQYF. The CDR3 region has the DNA TGCAGCGTTGAGGTTGGACAGGGCCCTATCTACACAGATACGCAGTATTTT.

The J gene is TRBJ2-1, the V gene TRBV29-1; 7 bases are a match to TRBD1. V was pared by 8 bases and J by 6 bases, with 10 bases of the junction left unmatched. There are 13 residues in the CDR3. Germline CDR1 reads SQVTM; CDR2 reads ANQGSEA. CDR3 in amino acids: CSSRQGWGNEQFF. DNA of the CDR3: TGCAGCTCCAGACAGGGTTGGGGCAATGAGCAGTTCTTC.

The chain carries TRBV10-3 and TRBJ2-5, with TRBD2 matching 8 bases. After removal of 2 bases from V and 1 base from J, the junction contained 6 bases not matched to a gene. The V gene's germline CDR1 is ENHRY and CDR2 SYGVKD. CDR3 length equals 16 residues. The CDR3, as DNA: TGTGCCATCAGTGAGACGGCTAGCGGGCCCCAAGAGACCCAGTACTTC. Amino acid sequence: CAISETASGPQETQYF.

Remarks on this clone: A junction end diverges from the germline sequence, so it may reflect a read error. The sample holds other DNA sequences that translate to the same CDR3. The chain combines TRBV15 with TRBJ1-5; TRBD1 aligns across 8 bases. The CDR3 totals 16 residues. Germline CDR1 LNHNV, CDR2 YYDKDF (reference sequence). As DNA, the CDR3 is TGTGCCACCAGCAGAGTTGAAGACAGGGGAGATCAGCCCCAGCACTTT. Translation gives CATSRVEDRGDQPQHF.

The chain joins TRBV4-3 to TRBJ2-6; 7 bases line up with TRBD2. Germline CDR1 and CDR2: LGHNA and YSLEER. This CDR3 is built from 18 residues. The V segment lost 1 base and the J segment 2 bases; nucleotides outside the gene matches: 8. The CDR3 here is CASSQVAGVGAGANVLTF. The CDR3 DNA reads TGCGCCAGCAGCCAAGTGGCGGGAGTTGGCGCTGGGGCCAACGTCCTGACTTTC.

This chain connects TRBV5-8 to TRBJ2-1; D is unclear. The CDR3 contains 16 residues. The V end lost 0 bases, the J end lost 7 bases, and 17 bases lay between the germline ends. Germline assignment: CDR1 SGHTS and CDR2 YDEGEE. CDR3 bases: TGTGCCAGCAGCTTGGGGATTACGGTTTCCGGGAATGAGCAGTTCTTC. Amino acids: CASSLGITVSGNEQFF.

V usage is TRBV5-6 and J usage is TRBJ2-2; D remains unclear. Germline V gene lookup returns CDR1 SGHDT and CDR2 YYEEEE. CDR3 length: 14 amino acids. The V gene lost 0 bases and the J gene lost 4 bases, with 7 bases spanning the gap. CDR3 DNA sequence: TGTGCCAGCAGCTTGGTGACGGGCACCGGGGAGCTGTTTTTT. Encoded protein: CASSLVTGTGELFF.

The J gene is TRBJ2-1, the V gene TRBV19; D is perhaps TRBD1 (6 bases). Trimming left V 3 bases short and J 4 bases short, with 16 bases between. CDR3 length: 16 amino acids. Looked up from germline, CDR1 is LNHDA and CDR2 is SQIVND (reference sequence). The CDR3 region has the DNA TGTGCCAGTAGTATCGGAGACAACAGGGATTACAATGAGCAGTTCTTC. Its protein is CASSIGDNRDYNEQFF.

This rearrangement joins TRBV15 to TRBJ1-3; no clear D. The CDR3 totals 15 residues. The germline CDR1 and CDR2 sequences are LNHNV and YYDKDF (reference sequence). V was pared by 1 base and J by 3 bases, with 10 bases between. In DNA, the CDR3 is TGTGCCACCAGCAGAGCGAGGGAGCGTGGAAACACCATATATTTT. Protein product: CATSRARERGNTIYF.

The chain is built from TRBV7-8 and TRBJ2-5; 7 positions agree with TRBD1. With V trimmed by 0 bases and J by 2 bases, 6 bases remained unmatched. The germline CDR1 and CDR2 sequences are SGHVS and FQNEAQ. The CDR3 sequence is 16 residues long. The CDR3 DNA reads TGTGCCAGCAGCTTAGCTTCCGGGACAGCTCAAGAGACCCAGTACTTC. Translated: CASSLASGTAQETQYF.

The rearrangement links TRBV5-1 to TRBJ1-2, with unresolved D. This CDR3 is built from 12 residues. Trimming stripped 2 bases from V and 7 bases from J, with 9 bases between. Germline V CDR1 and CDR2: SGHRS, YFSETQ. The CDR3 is CASSLAGRGYTF. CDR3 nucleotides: TGCGCCAGCAGCTTAGCAGGCCGTGGCTACACCTTC.

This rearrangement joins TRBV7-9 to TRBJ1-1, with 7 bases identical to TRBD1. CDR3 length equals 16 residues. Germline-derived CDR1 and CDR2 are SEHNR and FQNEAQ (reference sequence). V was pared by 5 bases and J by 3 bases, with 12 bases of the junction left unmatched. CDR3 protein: CASSPGQDVLDTEAFF. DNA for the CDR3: TGTGCCAGCAGCCCAGGACAGGATGTCCTGGACACTGAAGCTTTCTTT.